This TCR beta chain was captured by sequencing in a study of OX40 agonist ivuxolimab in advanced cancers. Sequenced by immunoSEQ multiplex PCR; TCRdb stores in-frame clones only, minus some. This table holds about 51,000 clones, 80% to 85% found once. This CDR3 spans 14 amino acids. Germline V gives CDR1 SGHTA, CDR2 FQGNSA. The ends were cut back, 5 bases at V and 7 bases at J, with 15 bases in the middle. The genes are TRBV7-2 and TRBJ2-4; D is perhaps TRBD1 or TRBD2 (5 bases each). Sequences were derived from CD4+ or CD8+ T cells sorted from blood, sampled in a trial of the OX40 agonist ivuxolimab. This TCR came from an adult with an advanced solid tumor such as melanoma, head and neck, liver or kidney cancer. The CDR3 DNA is TGTGCCAGCAGCCTCCAGGGACCATGGAACATTCAGTACTTC. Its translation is CASSLQGPWNIQYF.